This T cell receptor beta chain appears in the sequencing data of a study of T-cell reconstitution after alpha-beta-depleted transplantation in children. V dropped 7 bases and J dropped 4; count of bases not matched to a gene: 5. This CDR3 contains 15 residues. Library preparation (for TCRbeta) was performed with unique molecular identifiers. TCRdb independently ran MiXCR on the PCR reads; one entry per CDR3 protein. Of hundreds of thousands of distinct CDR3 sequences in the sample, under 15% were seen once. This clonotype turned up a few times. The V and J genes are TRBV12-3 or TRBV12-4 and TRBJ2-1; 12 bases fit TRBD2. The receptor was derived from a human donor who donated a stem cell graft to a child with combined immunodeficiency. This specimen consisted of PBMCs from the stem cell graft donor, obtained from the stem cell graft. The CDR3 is CASIMTSGSYNEQFF. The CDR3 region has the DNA TGTGCCAGCATCATGACTAGCGGGAGTTACAATGAGCAGTTCTTC.